The rows below give T cell receptor beta chains drawn from one sample of a study of tumor-infiltrating lymphocytes in primary liver carcinoma. TCRdb passed the multiplex PCR reads through MiXCR, listing each CDR3 protein once. The table includes more than 150,000 distinct CDR3 sequences, 60% detected once. Specimen: peripheral blood. Source of these receptors: a man in his forties or fifties with primary liver carcinoma and hepatitis B virus infection. The CDR3 runs from the conserved cysteine through the conserved F or W. The D gene is left open where the match is weak. A clone size is listed for some rows: how often the clone was seen (once, few, many), or a class if it is expanded.

V	size	J	D	DNA	CDR3
TRBV10-3	NA	TRBJ2-5	NA	TGTGCCATCAGCTTTCAGTCACAGGGAATCCAGTACTTC	CAISFQSQGIQYF
TRBV5-1	once	TRBJ2-7	TRBD1	TGCACCGATGTAAGGGACAGGGACGACGAGCAGTACTTC	CTDVRDRDDEQYF
TRBV6-1	NA	TRBJ2-2	NA	TGTGCCAGCAGGAAAGGATCGCAGGGAGGAGGAAGCACCGGGGAGCTGTTTTTT	CASRKGSQGGGSTGELFF
TRBV29-1	NA	TRBJ2-3	NA	TGCAGCGTTGACGGAAGCTCAGGTACGCAGTATTTT	CSVDGSSGTQYF
TRBV11-2	NA	TRBJ2-1	TRBD2	TGTACCAGCAGCTCGCACCCCAGCGGGAAGATCTATGAGCAGTTCTTC	CTSSSHPSGKIYEQFF
TRBV11-2	NA	TRBJ2-7	NA	TGTGCCAGCAGCTTGAGAGAGGCCCAGTACTTC	CASSLREAQYF
TRBV4-1	few	TRBJ1-2	NA	TGCGCCAGCAGCCAAGAGGACCAACCCCTCTATGGCTACACCTTC	CASSQEDQPLYGYTF
TRBV29-1	few	TRBJ1-2	NA	TGCAGCGTTGAAGCAGGGACACTCTATTATGGCTACACCTTC	CSVEAGTLYYGYTF
TRBV6-2/TRBV6-3	NA	TRBJ2-6	NA	TGTGCCAGCAGTTACGTGGACAGTTTCTCTGGGGCCAACGTCCTGACTTTC	CASSYVDSFSGANVLTF
TRBV4-1	NA	TRBJ1-2	NA	TGCGCCAGCAGACAACCCGGCAGCACCTTTTACACCTTC	CASRQPGSTFYTF
TRBV6-2/TRBV6-3	few	TRBJ2-6	NA	TGTGCCAGCAGTTACTCGATACGGAACTCTGGGGCCAACGTCCTGACTTTC	CASSYSIRNSGANVLTF
TRBV10-2	NA	TRBJ1-5	NA	TGCGCCAGCAGTGAGCTGGGGACCCAGAATCAGCCCCAGCATTTT	CASSELGTQNQPQHF
TRBV7-9	NA	TRBJ2-1	TRBD2	TGTGCTAGCAGCTCTGGCGGGAGGGGTAACAATGAGCAGTTCTTC	CASSSGGRGNNEQFF
TRBV6-1	NA	TRBJ2-1	NA	TGTGCCAGCAGTGACCCCCGGGACTCCCAACCCTTCAATGAGCAGTTCTTC	CASSDPRDSQPFNEQFF
TRBV12-3/TRBV12-4	NA	TRBJ1-5	NA	TGTGCCAGCAGTTTAGTCGGGGCTGGTGAGCCCCAGCATTTT	CASSLVGAGEPQHF
TRBV11-2	many	TRBJ1-1	NA	TGTGCCAGCAGCTATAGTCGGCCGGGGGCTGGGAACACTGAAGCTTTCTTT	CASSYSRPGAGNTEAFF
TRBV11-2	NA	TRBJ2-2	NA	TGTGCCAACAGCTTAGGATACTCCCTGGGGACCGGGGAACTGTTTTTT	CANSLGYSLGTGELFF
TRBV29-1	once	TRBJ2-3	NA	TGCAGTGTTGAACGGGACTGGGAAATGGATACGCAGTATTTT	CSVERDWEMDTQYF
TRBV6-5	few	TRBJ1-5	TRBD1	TGTGCCAGCAGACCGAACAGGGGCAGCAATCAGCCCCAGCATTTT	CASRPNRGSNQPQHF
TRBV10-2	NA	TRBJ2-5	NA	TGCGCCAGCAGTGAGTTGATTAAAGAGACCCAGTACTTC	CASSELIKETQYF
TRBV11-3	once	TRBJ2-1	TRBD2	TGTGCCTACAGCTTAGGGGGGTCTAGCGGGGGTTACAATGAGCTGTTCTTC	CAYSLGGSSGGYNELFF
TRBV28	NA	TRBJ1-2	NA	TGTGCCAGTAGCCCCCCCGGGGGCACTGGCTACACCTTC	CASSPPGGTGYTF
TRBV30	NA	TRBJ2-4	NA	TGTGCCTGGAAGAGAGAACCGGGAAACATTCAGTACTTC	CAWKREPGNIQYF
TRBV12-3/TRBV12-4	NA	TRBJ2-1	NA	TGTGCCAGCAGTAAATACAATGAGCAGTTCTTC	CASSKYNEQFF
TRBV5-1	NA	TRBJ2-7	NA	TGCGCCAGCAGCTTGGGGACTCCAAATGGTTCCGAGTACTTC	CASSLGTPNGSEYF
TRBV11-2	many	TRBJ2-5	NA	TGTGCCAGCAGCTCCGGGGAGACCCAGTACTTC	CASSSGETQYF
TRBV29-1	many	TRBJ1-2	NA	TGCAGCACCCATACAGGGAAACATGGCTACACCTTC	CSTHTGKHGYTF
TRBV5-6	NA	TRBJ2-1	NA	TGTGCCAGCAGCTACTGGTTCAACAGCGGACTATACAATGAGCAGTTCTTC	CASSYWFNSGLYNEQFF
TRBV30	NA	TRBJ2-7	TRBD2	TGTGCCTGGAGTCCCAGGCCGGGACTAGCAGGAGCCTACGAGCAGTACTTC	CAWSPRPGLAGAYEQYF
TRBV12-3/TRBV12-4	few	TRBJ1-5	NA	TGTGCCAGCAGTTTACTGAGGCAACAGCCCCAGCATTTT	CASSLLRQQPQHF
TRBV6-1	few	TRBJ1-2	NA	TGTGCCATCACACAGGCCCCTGCTAACTATGGCTACACCTTC	CAITQAPANYGYTF
TRBV5-4	few	TRBJ2-5	TRBD2	TGTGCCAGCAGCTCCTGGACTAGTCAAGAGACCCAGTACTTC	CASSSWTSQETQYF
TRBV28	NA	TRBJ1-2	NA	TGTGCCAGCAGTTCCCCCTTCCTAACAGGAGAAAACTATGGCTACACCTTC	CASSSPFLTGENYGYTF
TRBV6-6	NA	TRBJ1-2	TRBD1	TGTGTCAGCAGTGTAAGGGGACAGGGGGCCAGTAACTATGGCTACACCTTC	CVSSVRGQGASNYGYTF
TRBV11-1	once	TRBJ2-3	NA	TGTGCCGGCAGAACAGGTAGCATAGATACGCAGTATTTT	CAGRTGSIDTQYF
TRBV11-2	NA	TRBJ2-3	NA	TGTGCGAGCAGATTGTTACATGATACGCAGTATTTT	CASRLLHDTQYF
TRBV28	NA	TRBJ2-5	NA	TGTGCCAGCAGTCTCAGACGGAAGACCCAGTACTTC	CASSLRRKTQYF
TRBV6-6	NA	TRBJ2-7	TRBD1	TGTGTCAGCACTCACCGGACAGGGGGAAGCTCCTACGAGCAGTACTTC	CVSTHRTGGSSYEQYF
TRBV12-3/TRBV12-4	NA	TRBJ2-7	TRBD2	TGTGCCAGCAGTCGGACTAGCGAAACTCCCTACGAGCAGTACTTC	CASSRTSETPYEQYF
TRBV11-2	NA	TRBJ2-7	NA	TGCGCCAGCAGCTTAGATCGTGGCGGGGCGGGCCGGTACTTC	CASSLDRGGAGRYF
TRBV25-1	NA	TRBJ2-5	NA	TGTGCCAGCAGTGAACTTGGAGGGGAAGAGACGCAGTACTTC	CASSELGGEETQYF